This T cell receptor beta chain is drawn from a study of blood T cell repertoires in COVID-19. Looking at the study overall: There were acute and convalescent COVID-19 samples, and they came from the United States, Italy and Spain. Sample material is recorded as cDNA or gDNA derived from T cells, B-cell-depleted T cells, or PBMCs.

Measured with immunoSEQ multiplex PCR; TCRdb has only the in-frame clones, and not every one. The sample yields about 24,000 clones, 89% seen once. The CDR3 length is 12 residues. Germline CDR1 and CDR2: MGHDK and SYGVNS. V was cut by 4 bases and J by 10 bases, with 11 bases left in between. The receptor was derived from a human donor in a cohort sampled during active COVID-19. The specimen sequenced was peripheral blood. The chain recombines TRBV25-1 with TRBJ2-4; perhaps TRBD2 as D (5 bases). The CDR3, as DNA: TGTGCCAGCAGTGTAGGTGGAGGAATTCAGTACTTC. It is translated as CASSVGGGIQYF.